These T cell receptor beta chains were read from a single sample in a study of blood T cell repertoires in COVID-19. Sequenced by immunoSEQ multiplex PCR; TCRdb stores in-frame clones only, minus some. This sample has 150,000 to 200,000 clones; around 90% occur once, and the top ten carry 2.5% to 3.5%. What was sequenced was peripheral blood. All receptors come from a man aged 40-50 years with active or convalescent COVID-19. CDR3s include the opening cysteine and the closing phenylalanine or tryptophan. The D gene is left open where the match is weak. Expanded clones get a size class; other rows say once, few or many, or leave the size out.

>TRBV10-3|TRBJ1-1|few|TRBD1
TGTGCCATCAGTGTATCTTCCCGACAGGGGATGGGCACTGAAGCTTTCTTT
CAISVSSRQGMGTEAFF
>TRBV9|TRBJ1-1|-|-
TGTGCCAGCAGCGCAACTGGGCGCTTGGACACTGAAGCTTTCTTT
CASSATGRLDTEAFF
>TRBV6-5|TRBJ1-5|-|-
TGTGCCAGCAAACGGGACTGGAGGCAGCCCCAGCATTTT
CASKRDWRQPQHF
>TRBV7-9|TRBJ2-3|-|-
TGTGCCAGCAGCTTACGGGGTGGGCCAGATACGCAGTATTTT
CASSLRGGPDTQYF
>TRBV6-5|TRBJ1-5|-|-
TGTGCCAGCACCGAAGGGAGTTGGGGCAATCAGCCCCAGCATTTT
CASTEGSWGNQPQHF
>TRBV4-3|TRBJ1-5|few|-
TGCGCCAGCAGCCAAGACAGGAATCAGCCCCAGCATTTT
CASSQDRNQPQHF
>TRBV5-1|TRBJ2-2|-|TRBD2
TGCGCCAGCAGCTTCCTAGCGGGGCCGAACACCGGGGAGCTGTTTTTT
CASSFLAGPNTGELFF
>TRBV18|TRBJ1-5|-|-
TGTGCCAGCTCACTTGGACAACCGGTCAGCAATCAGCCCCAGCATTTT
CASSLGQPVSNQPQHF
>TRBV7-3|TRBJ1-2|-|TRBD1
TGTGCCAGCAGCTCTGAATGGACAGGCAGTATGTCTGGCTACACCTTC
CASSSEWTGSMSGYTF
>TRBV2|TRBJ2-5|-|-
TGTGCCAGCAGTGGAGCCTCAGGGGCATGGGAGACCCAGTACTTC
CASSGASGAWETQYF
>TRBV5-1|TRBJ1-1|-|TRBD1
TGCGCCAGCAGCTTGGCCCCCGGGACAGGGACCAACACTGAAGCTTTCTTT
CASSLAPGTGTNTEAFF
>TRBV6-5|TRBJ1-5|-|-
TGTGCCAGCTGGCGGAGATATAGCAATCAGCCCCAGCATTTT
CASWRRYSNQPQHF
>TRBV27|TRBJ2-3|-|-
TGTGCCAGCAGCTCCACAGATACGCAGTATTTT
CASSSTDTQYF
>TRBV4-2|TRBJ2-2|-|TRBD2
TGTGCCAGCAGCCCCCTGGGGAGGGAAAACACCGGGGAGCTGTTTTTT
CASSPLGRENTGELFF
>TRBV3-1/TRBV3-2|TRBJ2-1|once|TRBD2
TGTGCCAGCAGCCGGACTAGCGGGGGGGATTACAATGAGCAGTTCTTC
CASSRTSGGDYNEQFF
>TRBV6-1|TRBJ1-6|-|-
TGTGCCAGCAGTGACCCATCCGGGACATATAATTCACCCCTCCACTTT
CASSDPSGTYNSPLHF
>TRBV21-1|TRBJ2-7|-|-
TGTGCCAGCAGCAAATCCTTAAAGCCCTACGAGCAGTACTTC
CASSKSLKPYEQYF
>TRBV6-6|TRBJ1-1|-|-
TGTGCCAGCAGTTACTCGAGGGCTGCTTTGGGGGAAGCTTTCTTT
CASSYSRAALGEAFF